The rows below give T cell receptor beta chains drawn from one sample of a study of tumor and adjacent non-tumor tissue in lung cancer. TCRdb called the multiplex PCR reads again in MiXCR, with one record for every CDR3 protein. The table shows around 200,000 distinct CDR3 sequences, with approximately 74% occurring only once. Sequencing used lung tumor tissue. These receptors were obtained from a man in his sixties with non-small cell lung cancer. CDR3s include the opening cysteine and the closing phenylalanine or tryptophan. Fields, in order: J gene, D gene, V gene, clone size, CDR3 protein, CDR3 DNA. The D gene is left open where the match is weak. Clone size is not always given. Where it is, it says once, few, many or a class for expanded clones.

TRBJ2-7 | . | TRBV5-6 | . | CASSLNTQNEQYF | TGTGCCAGCAGCTTGAACACGCAAAACGAGCAGTACTTC
TRBJ2-4 | TRBD2 | TRBV29-1 | . | CSVAFQGGNIQYF | TGCAGCGTTGCGTTCCAGGGAGGGAACATTCAGTACTTC
TRBJ2-2 | . | TRBV11-2 | . | CASSLEVNGKLFF | TGTGCCAGCAGCTTAGAAGTGAACGGGAAGCTGTTTTTT
TRBJ2-4 | . | TRBV29-1 | many | CSVSFYRGSKNIQYF | TGCAGCGTCTCCTTTTATAGGGGTTCCAAAAACATTCAGTACTTC
TRBJ2-5 | . | TRBV4-1 | few | CASSPGAGRETQYF | TGCGCCAGCAGCCCCGGGGCAGGGAGAGAGACCCAGTACTTC
TRBJ2-1 | . | TRBV12-3/TRBV12-4 | many | CASSQGGNEQFF | TGTGCCAGCAGTCAGGGGGGGAATGAGCAGTTCTTC
TRBJ1-5 | TRBD1 | TRBV28 | few | CASSFWRTGAARQPQHF | TGTGCCAGCAGTTTTTGGAGGACAGGGGCGGCGAGGCAGCCCCAGCATTTT
TRBJ2-6 | . | TRBV11-2 | . | CASSVGTGSGANVPTF | .
TRBJ1-2 | . | TRBV29-1 | few | CSVRSPLDYGYTF | TGCAGCGTTCGATCCCCCTTGGACTATGGCTACACCTTC
TRBJ2-3 | . | TRBV14 | . | CASSLYMKSRTDTQYF | TGTGCCAGCAGCCTATACATGAAGTCTAGAACAGATACGCAGTATTTT
TRBJ2-3 | TRBD2 | TRBV20-1 | . | CSTSRSGYTDTQYF | TGCAGTACTAGTCGTAGCGGGTACACAGATACGCAGTATTTT
TRBJ2-1 | . | TRBV6-4 | . | CASIKDGGNHNEQFF | TGTGCCAGCATCAAGGATGGGGGTAACCACAATGAGCAGTTCTTC
TRBJ2-3 | . | TRBV20-1 | . | CSARVFVNTDTQYF | TGCAGCGCTAGAGTATTTGTGAACACAGATACGCAGTATTTT
TRBJ2-7 | . | TRBV5-6 | . | CGSSLVRTEGHEQYF | TGTGGCAGCAGCTTGGTTCGGACAGAGGGCCACGAGCAGTACTTC
TRBJ1-5 | . | TRBV6-6 | . | CASTGAFNQPQHF | TGTGCCAGCACGGGGGCTTTCAATCAGCCCCAGCATTTT
TRBJ1-3 | . | TRBV11-3 | . | CASGKGESENTIYF | TGTGCCAGCGGCAAAGGGGAATCTGAAAACACCATATATTTT
TRBJ2-1 | TRBD2 | TRBV11-3 | . | CATSLERGLAGVYKPFF | TGTGCCACCAGCTTAGAACGGGGACTAGCGGGAGTTTATAAGCCGTTCTTC
TRBJ2-1 | . | TRBV20-1 | . | CSARDLGQSKNIQFF | TGCAGTGCTAGAGATCTAGGGCAGTCTAAAAACATTCAGTTCTTC
TRBJ1-2 | . | TRBV11-2 | . | CASSPQVGYGYTF | TGTGCCAGCAGCCCCCAAGTGGGCTATGGCTACACATTC
TRBJ2-7 | . | TRBV20-1 | . | CSDPREGREQYF | TGCAGTGATCCCCGAGAAGGACGGGAGCAGTACTTC
TRBJ1-1 | . | TRBV20-1 | . | CSVSSGWNTEAFF | TGCAGTGTTAGCTCTGGCTGGAACACTGAAGCTTTCTTT
TRBJ2-5 | . | TRBV20-1 | . | CSVRDQAGAPQETQYF | TGCAGTGTTAGAGATCAGGCAGGGGCGCCCCAAGAGACCCAGTACTTC